One and the same sample provided the 20 T cell receptor beta chains below, sequenced in a study of Graves' ophthalmopathy and Graves' hyperthyroidism. Amplifying from RNA transcripts, the study obtained TCR beta CDR3 regions. HTBI primers were used in a first-round RT-PCR, which preceded a second-round multiplex PCR. TCRdb reprocessed the multiplex PCR reads with MiXCR, giving one entry per CDR3 protein. The table includes a few hundred thousand distinct CDR3 sequences, under 25% detected once. Sequenced material: peripheral blood. The receptors here all came from a young woman with stable Graves' hyperthyroidism.

This clonotype was seen at least ten times. V usage is TRBV5-1 and J usage is TRBJ1-1, with D hard to call. Looked up from germline, CDR1 is SGHRS and CDR2 is YFSETQ. The V end lost 7 bases, the J end lost 5 bases, and 18 bases lay between the germline ends. This CDR3 has 14 residues. CDR3 protein: CASSRGGPETEAFF. CDR3 DNA sequence: TGCGCCAGCTCTCGGGGAGGGCCGGAAACTGAAGCTTTCTTT.

Many counts were recorded for this clonotype. This chain uses TRBV6-2 or TRBV6-3 with TRBJ2-7; TRBD2 matches at 12 bases. CDR1 and CDR2 from the germline V gene are MNHEY and SVGEGT. The J segment lost 7 bases and the V segment lost 4 bases, leaving 17 bases of the junction unmatched. This CDR3 has 18 amino acids. The CDR3 DNA reads TGTGCCAGCAGTTCCCAGGGGCTAGCGGGAGGGCGTTTGGGTGAGCAGTACTTC. This encodes CASSSQGLAGGRLGEQYF.

Ten or more counts support this clonotype. V and J are TRBV19 and TRBJ2-7; 8 bases are shared with TRBD2. Unmatched junction bases numbered 14, after V lost 3 bases and J lost 4 bases. The CDR3 length is 17 residues. CDR1 is LNHDA and CDR2 is SQIVND in the germline V gene (reference sequence). In nucleotides, the CDR3 is TGTGCCAGTAGTATCTCGTTTGGGTCGGGAGGGACGTACGAGCAGTACTTC. Amino acids: CASSISFGSGGTYEQYF.

The V call is TRBV12-3 or TRBV12-4, the J call TRBJ1-6; TRBD1 matches 9 bases. This CDR3 contains 14 residues. J was trimmed by 14 bases and V by 3 bases; bases with no gene match: 8. The CDR3 sequence is CASSFGTGSTTLHF. The CDR3, as DNA: TGTGCCAGCAGTTTCGGGACAGGGTCCACCACCCTCCACTTT.

This clonotype showed up just a few times. The chain combines TRBV6-4 with TRBJ2-2; D remains unclear. The germline gives CDR1 MRHNA, CDR2 SNTAGT. This CDR3 has 13 residues. The germline V and J ends were trimmed by 5 bases and 2 bases, with 6 bases remaining between them. CDR3 loop: CASSKDNTGELFF. The CDR3 DNA reads TGTGCCAGCAGTAAAGACAACACCGGGGAGCTGTTTTTT.

This clonotype has at least ten counts. The CDR3 region is CASSLLRLGTSGNTGELFF. DNA for the CDR3: TGTGCCAGCAGCTTACTAAGATTAGGGACTAGCGGGAACACCGGGGAGCTGTTTTTT. The genes are TRBV7-3 and TRBJ2-2; 11 nucleotides match TRBD2. Germline V lookup: CDR1 SGHTA, CDR2 FQGTGA. V shed 2 bases, J shed 1 base, and the junction held 9 bases outside the gene matches. This CDR3 region has 19 residues.

The CDR3 bases are TGTGCCAGCAGTTTTTCGCGACAGCTCAATCAGCCCCAGCATTTT. This gives the protein CASSFSRQLNQPQHF. The gene calls are TRBV6-5 and TRBJ1-5; D is perhaps TRBD1 (5 bases). V shed 4 bases and J shed 3 bases, with 13 bases lying between them. Germline CDR1 reads MNHEY; CDR2 reads SVGAGI. The CDR3 is 15 residues long.

This clonotype was counted many times. The V call is TRBV4-3, the J call TRBJ2-5; 9 bases line up with TRBD2. V lost 1 base and J lost 3; bases outside the gene matches: 6. The CDR3 is 16 amino acids. Germline loops: CDR1 LGHNA, CDR2 YSLEER. The CDR3 loop reads CASSQGTSSGKETQYF. The CDR3 DNA reads TGCGCCAGCAGCCAAGGAACATCTAGCGGGAAAGAGACCCAGTACTTC.

This clonotype came up many times. The chain joins TRBV6-5 to TRBJ2-2; D perhaps matches TRBD1 (6 bases). The V gene's germline CDR1 is MNHEY and CDR2 SVGAGI. The CDR3 loop spans 15 amino acids. V dropped 7 bases and J dropped 0 bases, with 12 bases sitting between them. The CDR3 sequence is CASTTGSANTGELFF. Written as DNA, the CDR3 is TGTGCCAGCACCACAGGGTCCGCGAACACCGGGGAGCTGTTTTTT.

This clonotype appeared many times. This chain connects TRBV6-1 to TRBJ1-2; D not resolved. CDR1 and CDR2 from the germline V gene are MNHNS and SASEGT. V dropped 2 bases and J dropped 6 bases, with 10 bases sitting between them. There are 13 residues in the CDR3. The CDR3 DNA reads as TGTGCCAGCAGTGAACGGGCGTCGGATGGCTACACCTTC. Its translation is CASSERASDGYTF.

The table lists this clonotype with many counts. The chain uses TRBV7-3 and TRBJ2-5; D unclear. Germline V gene lookup returns CDR1 SGHTA and CDR2 FQGTGA. V lost 5 bases and J 2 bases, leaving 15 bases between the germline ends. This CDR3 contains 15 residues. The CDR3: CASSPNGGRQETQYF. CDR3 DNA: TGTGCCAGCAGCCCCAATGGCGGACGGCAAGAGACCCAGTACTTC. The whole variable domain, remainder taken from reference TRBV7-3 and TRBJ2-5, is GAGVSQTPSNKVTEKGKYVELRCDPISGHTALYWYRQSLGQGPEFLIYFQGTGAADDSGLPNDRFFAVRPEGSVSTLKIQRTERGDSAVYLCASSPNGGRQETQYFGPGTRLLVL.

This clonotype was picked up many times. The chain joins TRBV19 to TRBJ2-6, with D unclear. V was shortened by 5 bases and J by 1 base, with 3 bases between the two germline ends. From germline, CDR1 is LNHDA and CDR2 SQIVND (reference sequence). The CDR3 has 13 amino acids. DNA for the CDR3: TGTGCCAGTAGTTCTTCTGGGGCCAACGTCCTGACTTTC. Protein product: CASSSSGANVLTF.

The V call is TRBV24-1, the J call TRBJ2-5, with 9 bases that match TRBD1. J gave up 2 bases and V 1 base, and 4 bases lay outside the gene matches. Germline assignment: CDR1 KGHDR and CDR2 SFDVKD. This CDR3 has 16 residues. The chain's CDR3 is CATSDFLDRGQETQYF. DNA of the CDR3: TGTGCCACCAGTGATTTTCTGGACAGGGGACAAGAGACCCAGTACTTC.

This clonotype was found a few times. J is TRBJ2-4 and V is TRBV20-1; 9 positions agree with TRBD2. Germline V gene sequence: CDR1 DFQATT, CDR2 SNEGSKA (reference sequence). The CDR3 runs 15 residues. The V segment lost 3 bases and the J segment 5 bases; nucleotides outside the gene matches: 8. This chain's CDR3 is CSARASREGENIQYF. The CDR3 nucleotides are TGCAGTGCTAGGGCCTCGCGGGAGGGAGAAAACATTCAGTACTTC.

The table lists this clonotype with many counts. This sequence joins TRBV6-1 and TRBJ1-5, with D perhaps matching TRBD1 (6 bases). The CDR3 has 14 residues. V dropped 6 bases and J dropped 4 bases, with 13 bases sitting between them. Germline assignment: CDR1 MNHNS and CDR2 SASEGT. The CDR3 sequence is CASSPRRGNQPQHF. The DNA of the CDR3 is TGTGCCAGCAGCCCTCGGAGGGGGAATCAGCCCCAGCATTTT.

This clonotype was detected many times. The chain is built from TRBV19 and TRBJ2-6; D is possibly TRBD2 (6 bases). The CDR3 is made up of 14 amino acids. The V gene lost 8 bases and the J gene lost 1 base, with 9 bases spanning the gap. Germline V gives CDR1 LNHDA, CDR2 SQIVND (reference sequence). The CDR3 region has the DNA TGTGCCAGTTCGACTAGGTCTGGGGCCAACGTCCTGACTTTC. Amino acids: CASSTRSGANVLTF.

This clonotype was observed many times. The chain employs TRBV4-1 and TRBJ2-7; perhaps TRBD1 as D (5 bases). Germline values: CDR1 MGHRA, CDR2 YSYEKL. CDR3 length: 14 residues. V lost 2 bases and J 1 base, leaving 9 bases between the germline ends. The CDR3 is CASSQLAGSYEQYF. CDR3 in DNA: TGCGCCAGCAGCCAATTGGCAGGGTCCTACGAGCAGTACTTC.

The sample holds many counts of this clonotype. V and J are TRBV20-1 and TRBJ2-2, with TRBD2 identical over 15 bases. Germline V lookup: CDR1 DFQATT, CDR2 SNEGSKA (reference sequence). Trimming cost V 1 base and J 1 base; bases outside gene matches: 1. The CDR3 is 17 amino acids. CDR3 amino acids: CSARGGLAGGNTGELFF. In nucleotides, the CDR3 is TGCAGTGCTAGAGGGGGACTAGCGGGAGGGAACACCGGGGAGCTGTTTTTT.

This clonotype was counted many times. The chain combines TRBV9 with TRBJ1-1; 7 positions agree with TRBD1. J gave up 1 base and V 3 bases, and 6 bases lay outside the gene matches. Germline CDR1 reads SGDLS; CDR2 reads YYNGEE. CDR3 length equals 15 residues. CDR3 nucleotides: TGTGCCAGCAGCGAGACAGGGTTTGGGAACACTGAAGCTTTCTTT. Amino acid sequence: CASSETGFGNTEAFF.

The sample holds many counts of this clonotype. The chain employs TRBV2 and TRBJ1-1; TRBD1 agrees at 7 bases. J lost 4 bases, V lost 2 bases, and 4 bases had no gene match. The CDR3 extends over 14 amino acids. Germline CDR1 is SNHLY and CDR2 is FYNNEI. Here the CDR3 DNA reads TGTGCCAGCAGTGAACAGGGGGGAATCACTGAAGCTTTCTTT. Its protein product is CASSEQGGITEAFF.